This T cell receptor beta chain stems from a study of shared clonotypes between healthy human individuals. For the study at large: Per donor, CD8 memory used one plate, CD8 naive used two, CD4 memory used three and CD4 naive used three.

Terminally differentiated effector memory CD45RA+ cells were excluded by CCR7 positive selection of CD45RO-negative cells. Study results and caveats: Only blood was sampled, and tissue TCR repertoires likely differ from blood ones.

A remark on this clone: Its cognate antigen is unknown.

V dropped 7 bases and J dropped 7 bases, with 23 bases sitting between them. The germline V gene has CDR1 LNHDA and CDR2 SQIVND (reference sequence). This CDR3 has 15 residues. The method was immunoSEQ multiplex PCR; TCRdb's version includes in-frame clones alone and lacks a portion of them. Among roughly 2 million clones, 85% to 95% were seen once, and the ten largest hold roughly 1%. The receptor was isolated from a man aged 18 to 29 in good health. This chain connects TRBV19 to TRBJ2-7; D might be TRBD2 (6 bases). Sequences were obtained from naive CD8+ T cells sorted from blood. CDR3 loop: CASTSRDSIIEEQYF. The CDR3 coding sequence is TGTGCCAGTACGTCCCGGGACTCGATTATAGAAGAGCAGTACTTC.